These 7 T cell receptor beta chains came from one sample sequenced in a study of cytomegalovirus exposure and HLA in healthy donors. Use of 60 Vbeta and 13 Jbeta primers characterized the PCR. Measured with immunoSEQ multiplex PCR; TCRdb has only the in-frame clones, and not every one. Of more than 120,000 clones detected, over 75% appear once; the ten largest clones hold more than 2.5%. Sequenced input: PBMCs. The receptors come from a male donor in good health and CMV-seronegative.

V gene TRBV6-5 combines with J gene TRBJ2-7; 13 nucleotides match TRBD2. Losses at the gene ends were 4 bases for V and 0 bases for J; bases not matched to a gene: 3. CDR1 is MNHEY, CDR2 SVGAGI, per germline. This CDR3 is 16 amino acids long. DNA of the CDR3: TGTGCCAGCAGTTCGAGGACTAGCGGGAGCTCCTACGAGCAGTACTTC. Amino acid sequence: CASSSRTSGSSYEQYF.

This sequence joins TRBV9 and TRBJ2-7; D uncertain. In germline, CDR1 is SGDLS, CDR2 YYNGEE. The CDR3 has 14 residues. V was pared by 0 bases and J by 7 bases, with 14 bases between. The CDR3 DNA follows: TGTGCCAGCAGCGTAGAAGGCCAGGCCTTAGAGCAGTACTTC. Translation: CASSVEGQALEQYF. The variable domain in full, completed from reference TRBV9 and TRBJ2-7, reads DSGVTQTPKHLITATGQRVTLRCSPRSGDLSVYWYQQSLDQGLQFLIQYYNGEERAKGNILERFSAQQFPDLHSELNLSSLELGDSALYFCASSVEGQALEQYFGPGTRLTVT.

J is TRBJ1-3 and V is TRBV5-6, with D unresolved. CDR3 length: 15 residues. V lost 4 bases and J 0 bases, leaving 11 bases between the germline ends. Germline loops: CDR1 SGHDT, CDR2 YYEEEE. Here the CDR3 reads CASSASPNSGNTIYF. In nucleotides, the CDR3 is TGTGCCAGCAGCGCGTCCCCGAACTCTGGAAACACCATATATTTT.

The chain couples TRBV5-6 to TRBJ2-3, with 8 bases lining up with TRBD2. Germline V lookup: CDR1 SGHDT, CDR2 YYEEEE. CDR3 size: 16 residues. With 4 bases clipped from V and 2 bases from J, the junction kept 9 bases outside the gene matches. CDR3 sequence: CASSPTGGEHTDTQYF. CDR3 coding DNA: TGTGCCAGCAGCCCCACGGGGGGGGAGCACACAGATACGCAGTATTTT.

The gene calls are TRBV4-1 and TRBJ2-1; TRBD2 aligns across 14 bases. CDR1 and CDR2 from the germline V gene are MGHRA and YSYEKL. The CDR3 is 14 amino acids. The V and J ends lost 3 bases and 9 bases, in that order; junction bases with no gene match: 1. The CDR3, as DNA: TGCGCCAGCAGCCACGGACTAGCGGGAGGTGAGCAGTTCTTC. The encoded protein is CASSHGLAGGEQFF.

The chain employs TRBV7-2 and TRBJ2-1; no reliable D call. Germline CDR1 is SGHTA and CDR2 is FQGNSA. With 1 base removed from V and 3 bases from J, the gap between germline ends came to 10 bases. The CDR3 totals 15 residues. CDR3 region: CASSLGVADYNEQFF. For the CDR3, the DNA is TGTGCCAGCAGCTTAGGGGTTGCGGACTACAATGAGCAGTTCTTC.

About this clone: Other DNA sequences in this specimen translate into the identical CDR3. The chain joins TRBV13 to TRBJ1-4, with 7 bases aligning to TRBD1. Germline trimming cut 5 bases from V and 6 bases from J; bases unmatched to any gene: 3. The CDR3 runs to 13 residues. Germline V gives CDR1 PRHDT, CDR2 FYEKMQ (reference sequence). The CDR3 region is CASSEGTDEKLFF. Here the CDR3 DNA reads TGTGCCAGCAGCGAAGGGACAGATGAAAAACTGTTTTTT. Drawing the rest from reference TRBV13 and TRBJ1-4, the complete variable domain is AAGVIQSPRHLIKEKRETATLKCYPIPRHDTVYWYQQGPGQDPQFLISFYEKMQSDKGSIPDRFSAQQFSDYHSELNMSSLELGDSALYFCASSEGTDEKLFFGSGTQLSVL.